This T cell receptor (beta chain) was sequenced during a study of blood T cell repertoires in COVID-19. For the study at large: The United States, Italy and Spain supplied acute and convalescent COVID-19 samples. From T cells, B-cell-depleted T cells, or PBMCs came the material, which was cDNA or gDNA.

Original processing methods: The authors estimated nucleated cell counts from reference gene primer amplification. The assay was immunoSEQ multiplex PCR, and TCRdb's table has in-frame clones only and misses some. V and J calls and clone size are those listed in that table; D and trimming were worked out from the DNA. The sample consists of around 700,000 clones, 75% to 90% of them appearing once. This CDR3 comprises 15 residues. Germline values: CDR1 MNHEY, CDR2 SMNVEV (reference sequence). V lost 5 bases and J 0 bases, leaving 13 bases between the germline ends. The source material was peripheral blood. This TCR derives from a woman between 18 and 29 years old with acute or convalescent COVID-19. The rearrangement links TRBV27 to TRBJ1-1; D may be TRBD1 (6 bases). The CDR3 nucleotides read TGTGCCAGCAGTCCCCGCGGGGGCGTGAACACTGAAGCTTTCTTT. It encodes CASSPRGGVNTEAFF.